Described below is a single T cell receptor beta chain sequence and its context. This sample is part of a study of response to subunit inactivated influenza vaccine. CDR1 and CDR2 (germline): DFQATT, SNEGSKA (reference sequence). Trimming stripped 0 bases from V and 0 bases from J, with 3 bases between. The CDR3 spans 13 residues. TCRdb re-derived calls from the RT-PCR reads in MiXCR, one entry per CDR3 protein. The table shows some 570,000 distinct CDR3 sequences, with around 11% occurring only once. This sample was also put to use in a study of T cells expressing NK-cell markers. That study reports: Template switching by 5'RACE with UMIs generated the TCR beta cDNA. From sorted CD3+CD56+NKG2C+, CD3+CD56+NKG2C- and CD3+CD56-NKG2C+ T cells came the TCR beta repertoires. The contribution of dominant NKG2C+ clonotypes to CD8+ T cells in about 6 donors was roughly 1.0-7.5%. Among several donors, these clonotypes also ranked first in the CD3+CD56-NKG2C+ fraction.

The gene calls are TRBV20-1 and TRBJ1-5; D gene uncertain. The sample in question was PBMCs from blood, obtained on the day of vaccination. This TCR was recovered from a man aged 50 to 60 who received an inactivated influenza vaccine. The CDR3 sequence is CSARDDSNQPQHF. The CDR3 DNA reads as TGCAGTGCTAGAGACGATAGCAATCAGCCCCAGCATTTT.